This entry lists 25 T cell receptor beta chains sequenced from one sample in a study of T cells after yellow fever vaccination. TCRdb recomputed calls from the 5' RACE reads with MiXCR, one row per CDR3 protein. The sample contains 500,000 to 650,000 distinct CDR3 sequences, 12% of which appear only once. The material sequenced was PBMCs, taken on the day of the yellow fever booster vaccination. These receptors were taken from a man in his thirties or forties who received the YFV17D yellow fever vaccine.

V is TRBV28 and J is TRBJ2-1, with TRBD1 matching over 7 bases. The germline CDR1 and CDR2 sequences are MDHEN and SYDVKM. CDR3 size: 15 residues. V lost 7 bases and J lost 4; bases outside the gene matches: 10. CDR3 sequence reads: CASIAPGTEYNEQFF. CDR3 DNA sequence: TGTGCCAGCATAGCGCCCGGGACAGAGTACAATGAGCAGTTCTTC.

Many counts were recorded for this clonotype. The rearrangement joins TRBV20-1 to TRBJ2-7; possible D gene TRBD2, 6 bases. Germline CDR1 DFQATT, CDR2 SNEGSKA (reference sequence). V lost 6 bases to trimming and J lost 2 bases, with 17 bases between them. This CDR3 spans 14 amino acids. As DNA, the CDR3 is TGCAGTGCCACCCCCCCCGGAGGGCCCTACGAGCAGTACTTC. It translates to CSATPPGGPYEQYF.

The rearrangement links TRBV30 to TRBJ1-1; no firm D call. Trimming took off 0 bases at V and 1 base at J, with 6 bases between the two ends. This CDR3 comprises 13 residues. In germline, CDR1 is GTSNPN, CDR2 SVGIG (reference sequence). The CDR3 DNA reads TGTGCCTGGAGTGTACCTGAGAACACTGAAGCTTTCTTT. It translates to CAWSVPENTEAFF.

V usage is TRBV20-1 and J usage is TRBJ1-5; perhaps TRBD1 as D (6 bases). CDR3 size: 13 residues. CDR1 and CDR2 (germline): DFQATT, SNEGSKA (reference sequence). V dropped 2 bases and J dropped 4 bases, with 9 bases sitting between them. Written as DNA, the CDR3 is TGCAGTGCTAGAACGGACAGTAATCAGCCCCAGCATTTT. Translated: CSARTDSNQPQHF.

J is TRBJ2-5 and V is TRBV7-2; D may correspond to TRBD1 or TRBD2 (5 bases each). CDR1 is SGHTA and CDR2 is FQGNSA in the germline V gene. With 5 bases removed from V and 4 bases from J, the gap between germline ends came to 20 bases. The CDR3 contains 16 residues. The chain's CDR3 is CASSPGLGRAIETQYF. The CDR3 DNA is TGTGCCAGCAGCCCGGGGTTGGGACGGGCGATAGAGACCCAGTACTTC.

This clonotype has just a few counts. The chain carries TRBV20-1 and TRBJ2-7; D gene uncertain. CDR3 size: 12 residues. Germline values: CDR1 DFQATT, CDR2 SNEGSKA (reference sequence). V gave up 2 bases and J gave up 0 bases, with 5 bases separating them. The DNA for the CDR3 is TGCAGTGCTAGATGGGCCTCCTACGAGCAGTACTTC. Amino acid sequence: CSARWASYEQYF.

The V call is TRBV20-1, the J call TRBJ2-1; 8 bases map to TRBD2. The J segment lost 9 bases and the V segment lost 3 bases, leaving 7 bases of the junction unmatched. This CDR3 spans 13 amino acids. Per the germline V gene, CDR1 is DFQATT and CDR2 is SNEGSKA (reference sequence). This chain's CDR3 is CSASSGGSTEQFF. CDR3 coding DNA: TGCAGTGCTAGCTCGGGAGGGAGCACTGAGCAGTTCTTC.

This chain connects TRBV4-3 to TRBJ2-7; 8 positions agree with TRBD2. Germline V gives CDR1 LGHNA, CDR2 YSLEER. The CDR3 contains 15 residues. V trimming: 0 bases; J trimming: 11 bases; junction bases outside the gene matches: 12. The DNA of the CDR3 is TGCGCCAGCAGCCAAGATGAAACTAGCGGTAGTGATAAGTACTTC. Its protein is CASSQDETSGSDKYF.

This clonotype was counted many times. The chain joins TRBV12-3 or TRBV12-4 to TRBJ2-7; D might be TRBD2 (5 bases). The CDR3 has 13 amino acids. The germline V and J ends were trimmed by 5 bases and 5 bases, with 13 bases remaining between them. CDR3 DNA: TGTGCCAGCAGTCATCCCCCCGGGGACGAGCAGTACTTC. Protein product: CASSHPPGDEQYF.

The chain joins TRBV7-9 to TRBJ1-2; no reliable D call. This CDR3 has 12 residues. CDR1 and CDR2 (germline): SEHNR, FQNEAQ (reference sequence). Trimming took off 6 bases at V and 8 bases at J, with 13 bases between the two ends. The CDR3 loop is CASSPLVGGYTF. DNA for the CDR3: TGTGCCAGCAGTCCCCTAGTGGGAGGCTACACCTTC.

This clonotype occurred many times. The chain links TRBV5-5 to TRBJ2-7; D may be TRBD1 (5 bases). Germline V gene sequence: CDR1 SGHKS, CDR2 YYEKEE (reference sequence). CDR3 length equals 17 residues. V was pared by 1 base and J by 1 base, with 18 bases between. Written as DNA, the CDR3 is TGTGCCAGCAGCTTGAGAATCAGGGCTCTTTCTTCCTACGAGCAGTACTTC. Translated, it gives CASSLRIRALSSYEQYF.

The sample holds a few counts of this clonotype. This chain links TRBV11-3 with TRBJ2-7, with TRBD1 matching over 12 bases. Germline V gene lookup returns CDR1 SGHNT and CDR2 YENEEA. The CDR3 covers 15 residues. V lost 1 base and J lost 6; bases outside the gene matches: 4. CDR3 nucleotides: TGTGCCAGCAGCTTAGCGGCGGGACAGGGGGCCGAGCAGTACTTC. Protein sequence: CASSLAAGQGAEQYF. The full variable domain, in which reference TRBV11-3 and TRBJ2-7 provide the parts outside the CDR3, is EAGVVQSPRYKIIEKKQPVAFWCNPISGHNTLYWYLQNLGQGPELLIRYENEEAVDDSQLPKDRFSAERLKGVDSTLKIQPAELGDSAVYLCASSLAAGQGAEQYFGPGTRLTVT.

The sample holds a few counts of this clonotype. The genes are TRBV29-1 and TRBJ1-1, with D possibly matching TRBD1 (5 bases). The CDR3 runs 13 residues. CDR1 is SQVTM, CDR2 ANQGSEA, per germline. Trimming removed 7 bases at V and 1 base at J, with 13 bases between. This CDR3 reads CSARLTGNTEAFF. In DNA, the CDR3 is TGCAGCGCCCGACTTACAGGGAACACTGAAGCTTTCTTT.

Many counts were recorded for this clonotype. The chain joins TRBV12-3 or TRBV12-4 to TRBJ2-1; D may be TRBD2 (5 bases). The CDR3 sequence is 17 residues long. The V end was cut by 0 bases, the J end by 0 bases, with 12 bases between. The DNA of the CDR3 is TGTGCCAGCAGTTTAGCCCGAGGACTCAGCTCCTACAATGAGCAGTTCTTC. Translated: CASSLARGLSSYNEQFF.

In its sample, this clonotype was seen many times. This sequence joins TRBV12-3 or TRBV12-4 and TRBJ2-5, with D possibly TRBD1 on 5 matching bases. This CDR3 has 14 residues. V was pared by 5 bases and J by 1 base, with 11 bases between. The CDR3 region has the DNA TGTGCCAGCAGTCCCGGACAAGCCCAAGAGACCCAGTACTTC. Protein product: CASSPGQAQETQYF.

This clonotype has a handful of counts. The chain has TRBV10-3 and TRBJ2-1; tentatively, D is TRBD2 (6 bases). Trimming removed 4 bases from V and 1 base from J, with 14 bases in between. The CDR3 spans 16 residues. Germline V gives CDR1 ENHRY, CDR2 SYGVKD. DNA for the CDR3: TGTGCCATCAGTGTGGGGACTGTTGCTTCCTACAATGAGCAGTTCTTC. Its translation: CAISVGTVASYNEQFF.

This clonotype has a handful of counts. The CDR3 DNA sequence: TGTGCCAGCAGCTTGTACGGACGCTCGAATGAAAAACTGTTTTTT. This encodes CASSLYGRSNEKLFF. This chain uses TRBV5-5 with TRBJ1-4; D gene unclear. The germline gives CDR1 SGHKS, CDR2 YYEKEE (reference sequence). V gave up 1 base and J gave up 5 bases, with 12 bases separating them. This CDR3 has 15 residues.

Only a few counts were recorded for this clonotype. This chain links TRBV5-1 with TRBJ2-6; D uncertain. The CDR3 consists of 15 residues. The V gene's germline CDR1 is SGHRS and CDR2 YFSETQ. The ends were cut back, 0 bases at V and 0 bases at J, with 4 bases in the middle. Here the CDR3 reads CASSLEASGANVLTF. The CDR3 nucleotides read TGCGCCAGCAGCTTGGAGGCCTCTGGGGCCAACGTCCTGACTTTC.

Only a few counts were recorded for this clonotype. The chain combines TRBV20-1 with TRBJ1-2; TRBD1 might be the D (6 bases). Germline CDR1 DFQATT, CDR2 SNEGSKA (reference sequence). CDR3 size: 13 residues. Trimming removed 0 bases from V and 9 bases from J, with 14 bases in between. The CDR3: CSAREPLGGRYTF. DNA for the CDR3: TGCAGTGCTAGAGAGCCCCTGGGGGGCCGCTACACCTTC.

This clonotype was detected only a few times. Written as DNA, the CDR3 is TGTGCCACCAGTGATTTCAGCGGGGAGCTGTTTTTT. Translating it yields CATSDFSGELFF. The chain couples TRBV24-1 to TRBJ2-2; D not certain. The CDR3 sequence is 12 residues long. With 1 base removed from V and 7 bases from J, the gap between germline ends came to 3 bases. Germline V gives CDR1 KGHDR, CDR2 SFDVKD.

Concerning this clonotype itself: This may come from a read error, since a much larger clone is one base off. The chain's CDR3 is CSARAATSWRYEQFF. DNA for the CDR3: TGCAGTGCTAGAGCGGCTACTAGCTGGAGGTATGAGCAGTTCTTC. The V and J genes are TRBV20-1 and TRBJ2-1, with D possibly matching TRBD2 (6 bases). Trimming removed 1 base from V and 8 bases from J, with 18 bases in between. There are 15 residues in the CDR3. CDR1 and CDR2 (germline): DFQATT, SNEGSKA (reference sequence).

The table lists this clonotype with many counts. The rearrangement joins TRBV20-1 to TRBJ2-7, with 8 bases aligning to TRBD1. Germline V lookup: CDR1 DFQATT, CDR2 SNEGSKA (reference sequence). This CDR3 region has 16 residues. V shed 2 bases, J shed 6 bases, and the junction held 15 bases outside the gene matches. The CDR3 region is CSARKDWDRTLREQYF. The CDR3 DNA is TGCAGTGCTAGAAAAGATTGGGACAGGACTCTTCGCGAGCAGTACTTC.

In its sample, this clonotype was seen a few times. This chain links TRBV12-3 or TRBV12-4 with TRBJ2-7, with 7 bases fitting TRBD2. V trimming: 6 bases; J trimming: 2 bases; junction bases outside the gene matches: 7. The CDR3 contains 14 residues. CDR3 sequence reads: CASSPLGTTYEQYF. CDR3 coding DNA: TGTGCCAGCAGCCCCCTGGGGACTACCTACGAGCAGTACTTC.

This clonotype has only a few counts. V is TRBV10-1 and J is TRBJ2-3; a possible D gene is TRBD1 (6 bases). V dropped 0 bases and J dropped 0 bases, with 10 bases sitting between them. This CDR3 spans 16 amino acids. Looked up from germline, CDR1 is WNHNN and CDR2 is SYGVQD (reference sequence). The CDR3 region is CASSESTGPSTDTQYF. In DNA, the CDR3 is TGCGCCAGCAGTGAGTCGACAGGACCGAGCACAGATACGCAGTATTTT.

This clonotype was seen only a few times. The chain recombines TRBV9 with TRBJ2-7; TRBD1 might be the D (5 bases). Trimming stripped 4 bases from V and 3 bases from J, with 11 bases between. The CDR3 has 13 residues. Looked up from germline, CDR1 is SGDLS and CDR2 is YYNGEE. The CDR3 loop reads CASSPQQGYEQYF. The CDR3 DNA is TGTGCCAGCAGCCCACAGCAGGGCTACGAGCAGTACTTC.